These T cell receptor beta chains were read from a single sample in a study of blood T cell repertoires in COVID-19. The repertoire was sequenced with immunoSEQ multiplex PCR; TCRdb's copy has only in-frame clones and lacks some. Of approximately 210,000 clones listed, about 91% are singletons. Material: peripheral blood. The origin of the receptors is a man between 25 and 39 years old with acute or convalescent COVID-19. Each CDR3 is given with its conserved first and last residue. Each record gives: clone size, D gene, CDR3 length, V gene, J gene, CDR3 DNA, CDR3 protein. A D gene is named only where the DNA matches it firmly. Some rows mark clone size as missing; the rest say once, few, many or name a class of expanded clone.

size: NA; D: NA; length: 12; V: TRBV29-1; J: TRBJ1-2; DNA: TGCAGCGTGGGCAGGGGTCTGTGGGGCTACACCTTC; CDR3: CSVGRGLWGYTF
size: NA; D: NA; length: 16; V: TRBV7-2; J: TRBJ1-4; DNA: TGTGCCAGCAGAAACGCCCCAGGGGTTAAAAGTGAAAAACTGTTTTTT; CDR3: CASRNAPGVKSEKLFF
size: NA; D: TRBD1; length: 19; V: TRBV18; J: TRBJ2-3; DNA: TGTGCCAGCACAAAACTTCCGGGACAGGGGACCCCTAGCACAGATACGCAGTATTTT; CDR3: CASTKLPGQGTPSTDTQYF
size: NA; D: NA; length: 12; V: TRBV28; J: TRBJ1-2; DNA: TGTGCCAGCAGTTTATCCTTCTATGGCTACACCTTC; CDR3: CASSLSFYGYTF
size: NA; D: NA; length: 14; V: TRBV30; J: TRBJ1-6; DNA: TGTGCCTGGAGTGTCCGGCGGATAAATTCACCCCTCCACTTT; CDR3: CAWSVRRINSPLHF
size: NA; D: TRBD2; length: 17; V: TRBV5-8; J: TRBJ2-3; DNA: TGTGCCAGCAGCTTGGCCGAGGGACTAGGTTTAACAGATACGCAGTATTTT; CDR3: CASSLAEGLGLTDTQYF
size: NA; D: TRBD2; length: 14; V: TRBV5-1; J: TRBJ2-1; DNA: TGCGCCAGCAGCTTGGATTTCGGGGAGGGTGAGCAGTTCTTC; CDR3: CASSLDFGEGEQFF
size: NA; D: NA; length: 15; V: TRBV18; J: TRBJ1-2; DNA: TGTGCCAGCTCACCTCAGGGACCGGGGGGCTATGGCTACACCTTC; CDR3: CASSPQGPGGYGYTF
size: NA; D: NA; length: 15; V: TRBV30; J: TRBJ2-2; DNA: TGTGCCTGGAGTTTCGGGGGTCCGGACACCGGGGAGCTGTTTTTT; CDR3: CAWSFGGPDTGELFF
size: NA; D: NA; length: 15; V: TRBV28; J: TRBJ2-7; DNA: TGTGCCAGCAGTTTATATGGGAGAGCCTCCTACGAGCAGTACTTC; CDR3: CASSLYGRASYEQYF
size: NA; D: NA; length: 15; V: TRBV10-3; J: TRBJ2-3; DNA: TGTGCCATCAGGGGGGGATTGCAATCCACAGATACGCAGTATTTT; CDR3: CAIRGGLQSTDTQYF
size: NA; D: NA; length: 13; V: TRBV19; J: TRBJ1-6; DNA: TGTGCCAGTAGTATAGGAGGTGAAGTACCGCTCCACTTT; CDR3: CASSIGGEVPLHF
size: NA; D: TRBD2; length: 16; V: TRBV30; J: TRBJ2-2; DNA: TGTGCCTGGAGAAATAGCGGGGCGAGTGGGACCGGGGAGCTGTTTTTT; CDR3: CAWRNSGASGTGELFF
size: NA; D: TRBD1; length: 14; V: TRBV6-1; J: TRBJ1-5; DNA: TGTGCCAGCAGTGAAATAACAGGGGAATTGCCCCAGCATTTT; CDR3: CASSEITGELPQHF
size: NA; D: TRBD2; length: 15; V: TRBV19; J: TRBJ2-1; DNA: TGTGCCAGTAGTATAACAGCGGGGGGCCCGGGTGAGCAGTTCTTC; CDR3: CASSITAGGPGEQFF
size: NA; D: NA; length: 20; V: TRBV15; J: TRBJ2-1; DNA: TGTGCCACCAGCAGAGGGGGAAGGGGGAGTCGATTGAGCTCCTACAATGAGCAGTTCTTC; CDR3: CATSRGGRGSRLSSYNEQFF
size: NA; D: NA; length: 18; V: TRBV21-1; J: TRBJ1-4; DNA: TGTGCCAGCAGCAAAGTTCACACAGGGCTGAATCACAATGAAAAACTGTTTTTT; CDR3: CASSKVHTGLNHNEKLFF
size: NA; D: NA; length: 14; V: TRBV28; J: TRBJ1-2; DNA: TGTGCCAGCAGTTCCCCGGTGGGCTCGAATGGCTACACCTTC; CDR3: CASSSPVGSNGYTF
size: NA; D: TRBD1; length: 15; V: TRBV6-5; J: TRBJ2-5; DNA: TGTGCCAGCAGTACCGACAGGGGTCGACAAGAGACCCAGTACTTC; CDR3: CASSTDRGRQETQYF
size: few; D: TRBD1; length: 17; V: TRBV19; J: TRBJ2-6; DNA: TGTGCCAGTCAGCTGGCACAGGGGGACTCTGGGGCCAACGTCCTGACTTTC; CDR3: CASQLAQGDSGANVLTF
size: NA; D: TRBD1; length: 14; V: TRBV7-3; J: TRBJ2-7; DNA: TGTGCCAGCAGCTTAAGGGACAGGGGCCACGAGCAGTACTTC; CDR3: CASSLRDRGHEQYF
size: NA; D: NA; length: 15; V: TRBV7-6; J: TRBJ2-1; DNA: TGTGCCAGCAGCTTAGGGCCGTCCTTCCACAATGAGCAGTTCTTC; CDR3: CASSLGPSFHNEQFF
size: NA; D: NA; length: 13; V: TRBV27; J: TRBJ1-2; DNA: TGTGCCAGCAGTTTCAGGGGCGGCTATGGCTACACCTTC; CDR3: CASSFRGGYGYTF
size: NA; D: NA; length: 15; V: TRBV5-1; J: TRBJ2-1; DNA: TGCGCCAGCACGAGGGACTCCCTCCAATACAATGAGCAGTTCTTC; CDR3: CASTRDSLQYNEQFF
size: NA; D: TRBD1; length: 14; V: TRBV7-3; J: TRBJ1-1; DNA: TGTGCCAGCAGCTACAGGGGGCAGGGGACTGAAGCTTTCTTT; CDR3: CASSYRGQGTEAFF
size: once; D: TRBD2; length: 14; V: TRBV30; J: TRBJ2-1; DNA: TGTGCCTGCCGGACGGGGACTACCTACAATGAGCAGTTCTTC; CDR3: CACRTGTTYNEQFF
size: few; D: TRBD2; length: 15; V: TRBV2; J: TRBJ2-7; DNA: TGTGCCAGCAAAGGGGAGGGAACAGGCACCTACGAGCAGTACTTC; CDR3: CASKGEGTGTYEQYF
size: NA; D: TRBD2; length: 18; V: TRBV28; J: TRBJ2-2; DNA: TGTGCCAGCAGTGCTCCGGGACTAGCGGGATTGAGCACCGGGGAGCTGTTTTTT; CDR3: CASSAPGLAGLSTGELFF
size: NA; D: NA; length: 16; V: TRBV19; J: TRBJ1-5; DNA: TGTGCCAGTAGTATCCCCCGGGTCGCGCTTACGGAGCCCCAGCATTTT; CDR3: CASSIPRVALTEPQHF
size: NA; D: NA; length: 15; V: TRBV24-1; J: TRBJ2-3; DNA: TGTGCCACCAGTGATACTCAGGGGAGGGCAGATACGCAGTATTTT; CDR3: CATSDTQGRADTQYF
size: NA; D: TRBD2; length: 17; V: TRBV28; J: TRBJ2-7; DNA: TGTGCCAGCAGTTTACCTCTAGCGGCCAAACCTTCCTACGAGCAGTACTTC; CDR3: CASSLPLAAKPSYEQYF
size: once; D: NA; length: 12; V: TRBV6-5; J: TRBJ2-3; DNA: TGTGCCAGCAGACTTACCACAGATACGCAGTATTTT; CDR3: CASRLTTDTQYF
size: NA; D: NA; length: 15; V: TRBV27; J: TRBJ1-1; DNA: TGTGCCAGCTCCTCTGCCCAGGGGTATCGGGCTGAAGCTTTCTTT; CDR3: CASSSAQGYRAEAFF
size: once; D: TRBD1; length: 15; V: TRBV6-5; J: TRBJ1-2; DNA: TGTGCCAGCACAGGGGGGTATATCGGGAACTATGGCTACACCTTC; CDR3: CASTGGYIGNYGYTF
size: NA; D: TRBD1; length: 14; V: TRBV5-6; J: TRBJ1-6; DNA: TGTGCCAGCAGCCTCCGGGACAGGGCTTCACCCCTCCACTTT; CDR3: CASSLRDRASPLHF
size: NA; D: NA; length: 15; V: TRBV5-1; J: TRBJ1-1; DNA: TGCGCCAGCAGCTTGCGGCGTGCAGGGTTCACTGAAGCTTTCTTT; CDR3: CASSLRRAGFTEAFF
size: NA; D: TRBD2; length: 15; V: TRBV7-3; J: TRBJ2-3; DNA: TGTGCCAGCAGCTTAGCGGGAGGACGTACAGATACGCAGTATTTT; CDR3: CASSLAGGRTDTQYF
size: NA; D: TRBD1; length: 17; V: TRBV5-1; J: TRBJ1-2; DNA: TGCGCCAGCAGCCCTTCCCGGGACAGGGGGTCAGGAAGCGGCTACACCTTC; CDR3: CASSPSRDRGSGSGYTF
size: NA; D: TRBD1; length: 12; V: TRBV6-5; J: TRBJ2-7; DNA: TGTGCCAGCAAACTCGGGACAGGGGAGCAGTACTTC; CDR3: CASKLGTGEQYF
size: once; D: TRBD2; length: 15; V: TRBV7-2; J: TRBJ2-5; DNA: TGTGCCAGCAGCCCACCCGGGCGGGAGGGGGAGACCCAGTACTTC; CDR3: CASSPPGREGETQYF
size: few; D: TRBD2; length: 15; V: TRBV5-4; J: TRBJ2-7; DNA: TGTGCCAGCAGCTCGGGACTAGCGGGAGGTGACGAGCAGTACTTC; CDR3: CASSSGLAGGDEQYF
size: NA; D: NA; length: 13; V: TRBV12-3/TRBV12-4; J: TRBJ1-2; DNA: TGTGCCAGCAGTCCAAGGAGGGCGGATGGCTACACCTTC; CDR3: CASSPRRADGYTF
size: once; D: TRBD2; length: 14; V: TRBV11-1; J: TRBJ2-1; DNA: TGTGCCAGCAGCTTAATAGCGGGACCCAATGAGCAGTTCTTC; CDR3: CASSLIAGPNEQFF
size: NA; D: NA; length: 11; V: TRBV29-1; J: TRBJ2-5; DNA: TGCAGCCACACGAACCAAGAGACCCAGTACTTC; CDR3: CSHTNQETQYF
size: NA; D: NA; length: 15; V: TRBV5-1; J: TRBJ2-7; DNA: TGCGCCAGCAGCTCGGGGACACACAGCTCCTACGAGCAGTACTTC; CDR3: CASSSGTHSSYEQYF
size: NA; D: TRBD2; length: 15; V: TRBV5-6; J: TRBJ2-7; DNA: TGTGCCAGCAGCTTAGGGCGGGGGGTCCGGTACGAGCAGTACTTC; CDR3: CASSLGRGVRYEQYF
size: NA; D: NA; length: 15; V: TRBV7-9; J: TRBJ2-2; DNA: TGTGCCAGCAGCTTAGCACTAGCGAACACCGGGGAGCTGTTTTTT; CDR3: CASSLALANTGELFF
size: once; D: NA; length: 13; V: TRBV18; J: TRBJ1-3; DNA: TGTGCCAGCTCCTTACCCGGTGGAAACACCATATATTTT; CDR3: CASSLPGGNTIYF
size: NA; D: NA; length: 13; V: TRBV10-3; J: TRBJ2-1; DNA: TGTGCCATCACCGAGAGCTCCTACAATGAGCAGTTCTTC; CDR3: CAITESSYNEQFF
size: NA; D: NA; length: 15; V: TRBV5-1; J: TRBJ2-2; DNA: TGCGCCAGCAGCTTGGGGGGACAGAACACCGGGGAGCTGTTTTTT; CDR3: CASSLGGQNTGELFF
size: NA; D: NA; length: 16; V: TRBV5-6; J: TRBJ2-1; DNA: TGTGCCAGCAGCCAAAAGGGACTGCAGTCGGTCCATGAGCAGTTCTTC; CDR3: CASSQKGLQSVHEQFF
size: once; D: NA; length: 16; V: TRBV6-1; J: TRBJ1-5; DNA: TGTGCCAGCAGTGAATGGGCAGGGATAAGCAATCAGCCCCAGCATTTT; CDR3: CASSEWAGISNQPQHF
size: NA; D: NA; length: 12; V: TRBV6-1; J: TRBJ1-3; DNA: TGTGCCAGCAGTGAAACAAGAAACACCATATATTTT; CDR3: CASSETRNTIYF
size: NA; D: NA; length: 16; V: TRBV4-1; J: TRBJ1-6; DNA: TGCGCCAGCAGCCAAGATCAGGGGTTCCAAAATTCACCCCTCCACTTT; CDR3: CASSQDQGFQNSPLHF
size: NA; D: NA; length: 11; V: TRBV11-2; J: TRBJ1-2; DNA: TGTGCCAGCAGCCCACAGAGAGGCTACACCTTC; CDR3: CASSPQRGYTF
size: NA; D: TRBD1; length: 14; V: TRBV10-3; J: TRBJ1-2; DNA: TGTGCCATCAAATTGACAGGGGGTGGCTATGGCTACACCTTC; CDR3: CAIKLTGGGYGYTF
size: NA; D: TRBD1; length: 14; V: TRBV28; J: TRBJ2-3; DNA: TGTGCCAGCACATCGAGACAGGGGACAGATACGCAGTATTTT; CDR3: CASTSRQGTDTQYF
size: NA; D: NA; length: 15; V: TRBV9; J: TRBJ2-1; DNA: TGTGCCAGCAGCTACCGGGGGTTACACTACAATGAGCAGTTCTTC; CDR3: CASSYRGLHYNEQFF
size: NA; D: TRBD1; length: 13; V: TRBV2; J: TRBJ1-6; DNA: TGTGCCAGTAGGGGGCAGGGAGATTCACCCCTCCACTTT; CDR3: CASRGQGDSPLHF
size: NA; D: NA; length: 14; V: TRBV5-1; J: TRBJ2-5; DNA: TGCGCCAGCAGCTATGGAGGTGCTAGAGAGACCCAGTACTTC; CDR3: CASSYGGARETQYF